This T cell receptor beta chain was recorded in a study of T cell responses to AZD1222 COVID-19 vaccine. Study background: Second doses that came at about 4 or about 12 weeks were put together.

V lost 6 bases and J lost 5; bases outside the gene matches: 3. This CDR3 spans 12 amino acids. Per germline, CDR1 MDHEN and CDR2 SYDVKM. Profiled with immunoSEQ multiplex PCR; TCRdb holds only in-frame clones, not every one. The data contain around 99,000 clones, roughly 84% of them singletons. Whole-study findings and limits: The donors showed a predominance of white British ancestry and of females, with possible underestimation of clonal diversity. Spike-spanning, vaccine-associated CD4 TCRs were dominant at 160-218 and 743-854. It was only after the peak T cell response that any repertoires were sampled.

As for this clone: Its antigen remains unknown.

The material was peripheral blood, obtained on day 0 of AZD1222 vaccination. This receptor was taken from an adult in good health. The chain joins TRBV28 to TRBJ1-2; 7 nucleotides align to TRBD1. CDR3 in amino acids: CASRDRVYGYTF. Here the CDR3 DNA reads TGTGCCAGCAGAGACAGGGTTTATGGCTACACCTTC.